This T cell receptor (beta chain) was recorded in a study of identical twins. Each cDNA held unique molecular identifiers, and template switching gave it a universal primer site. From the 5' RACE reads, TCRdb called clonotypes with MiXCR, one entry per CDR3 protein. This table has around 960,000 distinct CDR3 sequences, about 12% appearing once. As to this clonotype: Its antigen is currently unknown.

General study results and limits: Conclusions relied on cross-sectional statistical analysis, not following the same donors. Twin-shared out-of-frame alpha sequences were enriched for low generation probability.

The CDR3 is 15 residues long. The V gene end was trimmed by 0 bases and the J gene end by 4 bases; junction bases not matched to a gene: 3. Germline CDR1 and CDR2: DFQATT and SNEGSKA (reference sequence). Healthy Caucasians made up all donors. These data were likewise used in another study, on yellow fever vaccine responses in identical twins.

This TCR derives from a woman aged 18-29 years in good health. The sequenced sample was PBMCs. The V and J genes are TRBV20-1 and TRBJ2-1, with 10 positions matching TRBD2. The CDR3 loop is CSARDFSGRYNEQFF. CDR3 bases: TGCAGTGCTAGAGATTTTAGCGGGAGGTACAATGAGCAGTTCTTC.